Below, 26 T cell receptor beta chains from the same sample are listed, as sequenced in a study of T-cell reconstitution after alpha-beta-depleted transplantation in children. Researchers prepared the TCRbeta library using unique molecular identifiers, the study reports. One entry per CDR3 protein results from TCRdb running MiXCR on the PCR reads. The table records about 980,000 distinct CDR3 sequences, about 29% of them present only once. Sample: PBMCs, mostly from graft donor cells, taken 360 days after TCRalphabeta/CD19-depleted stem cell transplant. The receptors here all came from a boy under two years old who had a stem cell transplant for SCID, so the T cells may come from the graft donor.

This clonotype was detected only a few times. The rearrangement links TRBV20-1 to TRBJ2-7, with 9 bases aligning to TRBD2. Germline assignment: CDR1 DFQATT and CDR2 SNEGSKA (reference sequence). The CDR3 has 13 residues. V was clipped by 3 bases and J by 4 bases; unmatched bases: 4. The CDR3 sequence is CSARGGGVYEQYF. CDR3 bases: TGCAGTGCTAGGGGCGGGGGGGTGTACGAGCAGTACTTC.

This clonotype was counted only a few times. CDR3 DNA sequence: TGCAGCGTTCTTCTAATGAACACTGAAGCTTTCTTT. It is translated as CSVLLMNTEAFF. This rearrangement joins TRBV29-1 to TRBJ1-1, with D unclear. Germline values: CDR1 SQVTM, CDR2 ANQGSEA. The V gene lost 5 bases and the J gene lost 0 bases, with 7 bases spanning the gap. The CDR3 runs to 12 residues.

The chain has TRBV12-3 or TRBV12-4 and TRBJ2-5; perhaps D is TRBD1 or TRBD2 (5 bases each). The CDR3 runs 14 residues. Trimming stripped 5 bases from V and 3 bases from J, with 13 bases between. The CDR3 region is CASSAGTHEETQYF. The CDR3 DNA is TGTGCCAGCAGTGCCGGGACCCACGAAGAGACCCAGTACTTC.

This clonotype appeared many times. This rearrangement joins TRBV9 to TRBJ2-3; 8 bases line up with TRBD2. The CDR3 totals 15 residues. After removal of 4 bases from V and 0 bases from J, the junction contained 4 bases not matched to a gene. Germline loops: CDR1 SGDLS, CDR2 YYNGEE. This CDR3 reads CASSPSGGSTDTQYF. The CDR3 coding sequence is TGTGCCAGCAGCCCCAGCGGGGGTAGCACAGATACGCAGTATTTT.

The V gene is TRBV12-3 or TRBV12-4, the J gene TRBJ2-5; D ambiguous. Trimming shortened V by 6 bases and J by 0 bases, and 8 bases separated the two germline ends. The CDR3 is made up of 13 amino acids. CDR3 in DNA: TGTGCCAGCAGGATCAGTCACCAAGAGACCCAGTACTTC. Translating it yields CASRISHQETQYF.

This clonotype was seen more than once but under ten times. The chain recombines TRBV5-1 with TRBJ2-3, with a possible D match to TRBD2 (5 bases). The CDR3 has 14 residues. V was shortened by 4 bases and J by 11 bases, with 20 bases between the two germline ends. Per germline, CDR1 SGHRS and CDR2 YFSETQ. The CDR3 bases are TGCGCCAGCAGCCTAGGACTCGGGGTCGCAGGGCAGTATTTT. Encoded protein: CASSLGLGVAGQYF.

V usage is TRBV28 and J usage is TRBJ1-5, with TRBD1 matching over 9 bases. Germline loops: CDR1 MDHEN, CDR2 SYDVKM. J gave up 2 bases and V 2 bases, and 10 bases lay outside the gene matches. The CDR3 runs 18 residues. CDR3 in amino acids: CASSLARDRAGGNQPQHF. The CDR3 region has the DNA TGTGCCAGCAGTTTAGCCCGGGACAGGGCTGGAGGCAATCAGCCCCAGCATTTT.

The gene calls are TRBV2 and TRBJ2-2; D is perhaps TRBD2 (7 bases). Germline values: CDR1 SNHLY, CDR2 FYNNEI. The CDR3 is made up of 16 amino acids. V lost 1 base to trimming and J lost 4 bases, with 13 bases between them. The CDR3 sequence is CASSEEGGLGTGELFF. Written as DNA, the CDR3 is TGTGCCAGCAGTGAAGAGGGGGGGCTAGGCACCGGGGAGCTGTTTTTT. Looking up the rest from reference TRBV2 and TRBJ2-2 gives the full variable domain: EPEVTQTPSHQVTQMGQEVILRCVPISNHLYFYWYRQILGQKVEFLVSFYNNEISEKSEIFDDQFSVERPDGSNFTLKIRSTKLEDSAMYFCASSEEGGLGTGELFFGEGSRLTVL.

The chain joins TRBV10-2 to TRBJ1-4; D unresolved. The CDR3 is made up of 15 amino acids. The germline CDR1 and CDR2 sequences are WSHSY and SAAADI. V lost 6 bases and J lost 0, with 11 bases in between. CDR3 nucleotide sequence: TGCGCCAGCAGAAGTGACGGAGCAACTAATGAAAAACTGTTTTTT. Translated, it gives CASRSDGATNEKLFF.

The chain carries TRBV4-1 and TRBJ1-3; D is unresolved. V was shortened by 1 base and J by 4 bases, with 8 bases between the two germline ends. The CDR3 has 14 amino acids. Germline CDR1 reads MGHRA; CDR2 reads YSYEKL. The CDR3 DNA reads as TGCGCCAGCAGCCAAGCGGCAGGAGGAAACACCATATATTTT. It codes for CASSQAAGGNTIYF.

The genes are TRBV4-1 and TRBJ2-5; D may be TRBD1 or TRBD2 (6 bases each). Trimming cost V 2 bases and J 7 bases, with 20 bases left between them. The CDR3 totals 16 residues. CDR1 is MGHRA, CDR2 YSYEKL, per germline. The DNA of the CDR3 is TGCGCCAGCAGCCAATTACAGGGAGGCCTTGATGGGACCCAGTACTTC. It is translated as CASSQLQGGLDGTQYF.

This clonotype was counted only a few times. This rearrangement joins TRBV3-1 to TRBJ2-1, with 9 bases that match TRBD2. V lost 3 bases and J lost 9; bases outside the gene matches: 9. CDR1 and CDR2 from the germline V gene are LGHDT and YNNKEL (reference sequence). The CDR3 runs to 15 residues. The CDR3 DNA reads TGTGCCAGCAGCCATCGGCGGGGGGGCCGAGTTGAGCAGTTCTTC. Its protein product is CASSHRRGGRVEQFF.

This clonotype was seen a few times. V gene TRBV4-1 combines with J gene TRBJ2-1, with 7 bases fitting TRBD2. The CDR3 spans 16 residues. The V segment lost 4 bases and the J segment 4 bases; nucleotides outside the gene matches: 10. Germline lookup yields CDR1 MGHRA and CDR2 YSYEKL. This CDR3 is CASSPESGLPYNEQFF. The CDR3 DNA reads TGCGCCAGCAGCCCCGAGTCGGGACTACCATACAATGAGCAGTTCTTC.

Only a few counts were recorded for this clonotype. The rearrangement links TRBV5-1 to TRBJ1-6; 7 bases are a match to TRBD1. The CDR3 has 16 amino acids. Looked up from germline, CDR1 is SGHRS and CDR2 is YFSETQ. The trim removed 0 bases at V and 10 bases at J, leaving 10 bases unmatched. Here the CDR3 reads CASSLAETGWVSPLHF. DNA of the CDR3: TGCGCCAGCAGCTTGGCGGAGACAGGGTGGGTCTCACCCCTCCACTTT.

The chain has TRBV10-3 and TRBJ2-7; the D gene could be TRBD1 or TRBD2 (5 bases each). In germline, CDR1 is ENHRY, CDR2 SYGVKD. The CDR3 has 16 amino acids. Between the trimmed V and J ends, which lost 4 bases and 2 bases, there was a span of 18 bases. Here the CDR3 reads CAISGIMGDGPYEQYF. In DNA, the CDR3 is TGTGCCATCAGTGGAATAATGGGGGACGGCCCCTACGAGCAGTACTTC.

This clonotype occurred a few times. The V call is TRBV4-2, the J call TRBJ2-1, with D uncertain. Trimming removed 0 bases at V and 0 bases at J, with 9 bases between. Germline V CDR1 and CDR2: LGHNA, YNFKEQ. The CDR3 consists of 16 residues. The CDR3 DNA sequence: TGTGCCAGCAGCCAAGAAGGGCAGAGCTCCTACAATGAGCAGTTCTTC. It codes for CASSQEGQSSYNEQFF.

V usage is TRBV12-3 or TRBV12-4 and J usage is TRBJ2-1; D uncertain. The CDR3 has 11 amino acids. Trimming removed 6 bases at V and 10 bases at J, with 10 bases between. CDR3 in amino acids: CASSQSWEQFF. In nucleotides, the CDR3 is TGTGCCAGCAGCCAATCTTGGGAGCAGTTCTTC.

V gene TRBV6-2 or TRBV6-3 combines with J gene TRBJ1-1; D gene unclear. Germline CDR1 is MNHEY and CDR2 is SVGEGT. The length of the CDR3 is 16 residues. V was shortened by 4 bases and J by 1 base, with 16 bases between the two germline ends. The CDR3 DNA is TGTGCCAGCAGTTCCCCGGCGGGCCGAACGAACACTGAAGCTTTCTTT. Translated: CASSSPAGRTNTEAFF.

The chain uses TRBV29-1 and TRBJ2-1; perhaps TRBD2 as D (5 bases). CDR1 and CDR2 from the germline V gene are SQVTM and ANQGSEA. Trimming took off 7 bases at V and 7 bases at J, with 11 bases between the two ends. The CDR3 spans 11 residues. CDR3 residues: CSGGSWNEQFF. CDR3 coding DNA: TGCAGCGGCGGGTCCTGGAATGAGCAGTTCTTC.

The CDR3 sequence is CASSFAGRSREYQETQYF. CDR3 sequence (DNA): TGCGCCAGCAGCTTCGCCGGACGAAGTCGCGAGTACCAAGAGACCCAGTACTTC. This sequence joins TRBV5-1 and TRBJ2-5; D uncertain. This CDR3 spans 18 amino acids. With 2 bases removed from V and 0 bases from J, the gap between germline ends came to 20 bases. Germline loops: CDR1 SGHRS, CDR2 YFSETQ.

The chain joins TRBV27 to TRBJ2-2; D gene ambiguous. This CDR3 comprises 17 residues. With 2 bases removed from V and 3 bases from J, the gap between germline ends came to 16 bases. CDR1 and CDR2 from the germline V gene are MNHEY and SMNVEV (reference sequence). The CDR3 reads CASSLSFRRGYTGELFF. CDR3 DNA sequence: TGTGCCAGCAGTTTAAGTTTTCGTCGAGGATACACCGGGGAGCTGTTTTTT.

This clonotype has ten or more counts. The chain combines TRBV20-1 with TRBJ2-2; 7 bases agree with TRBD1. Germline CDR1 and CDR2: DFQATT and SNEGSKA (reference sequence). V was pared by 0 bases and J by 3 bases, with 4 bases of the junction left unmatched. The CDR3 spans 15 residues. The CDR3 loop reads CSARDLGQYTGELFF. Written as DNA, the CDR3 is TGCAGTGCTAGAGATTTGGGACAGTACACCGGGGAGCTGTTTTTT.

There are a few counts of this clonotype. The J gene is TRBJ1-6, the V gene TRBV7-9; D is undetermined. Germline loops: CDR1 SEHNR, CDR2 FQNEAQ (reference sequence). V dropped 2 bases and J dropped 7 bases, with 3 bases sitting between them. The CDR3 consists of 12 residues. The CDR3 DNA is TGTGCCAGCAGCTTACAGAATTCACCCCTCCACTTT. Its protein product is CASSLQNSPLHF.

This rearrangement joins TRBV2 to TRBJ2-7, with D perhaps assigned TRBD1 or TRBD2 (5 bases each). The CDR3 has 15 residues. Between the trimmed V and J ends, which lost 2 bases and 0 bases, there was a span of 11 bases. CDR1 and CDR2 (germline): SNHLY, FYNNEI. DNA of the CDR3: TGTGCCAGCAGTGAATGGGACGCGAGCTCCTACGAGCAGTACTTC. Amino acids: CASSEWDASSYEQYF.

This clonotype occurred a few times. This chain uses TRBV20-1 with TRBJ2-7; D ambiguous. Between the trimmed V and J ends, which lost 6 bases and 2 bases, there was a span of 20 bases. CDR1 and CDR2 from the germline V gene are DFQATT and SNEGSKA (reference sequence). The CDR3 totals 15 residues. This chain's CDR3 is CSASSDAYTTYEQYF. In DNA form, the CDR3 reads TGCAGTGCGTCATCGGACGCATATACTACCTACGAGCAGTACTTC.

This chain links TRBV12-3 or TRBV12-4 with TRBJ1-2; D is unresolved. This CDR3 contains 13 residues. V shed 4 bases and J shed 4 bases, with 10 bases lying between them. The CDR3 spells CASSSDGPYGYTF. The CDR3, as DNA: TGTGCCAGCAGTTCGGACGGCCCCTATGGCTACACCTTC.